These 17 T cell receptor beta chains were sequenced from one sample in a study of cytomegalovirus exposure and HLA in healthy donors. PCR amplification relied on 60 Vbeta primers (plus 13 Jbeta primers). The table came from immunoSEQ multiplex PCR; TCRdb's copy has only in-frame clones and leaves some out. The record lists 200,000 to 250,000 clones, of which the ten most abundant hold under 1%. Sequenced sample: PBMCs. All receptors derive from a woman aged 25 to 39 in good health and CMV-seropositive.

V gene TRBV18 combines with J gene TRBJ1-5, with D tentatively TRBD1 (6 bases). V dropped 6 bases and J dropped 8 bases, with 20 bases sitting between them. Germline V gene data show CDR1 as KGHSH and CDR2 as LQKENI. The CDR3 runs to 15 residues. The CDR3 nucleotides read TGTGCCAGCTCGTCTACTACAGGGACAAGTAAGCCCCAGCATTTT. Its translation is CASSSTTGTSKPQHF.

The chain links TRBV7-2 to TRBJ2-3; D perhaps matches TRBD2 (5 bases). The CDR3 totals 15 residues. V was trimmed by 6 bases and J by 0 bases, leaving 13 bases between them. Germline CDR1 SGHTA, CDR2 FQGNSA. CDR3 residues: CASRPPGSSTDTQYF. CDR3 in DNA: TGTGCCAGCAGACCCCCGGGGTCTAGCACAGATACGCAGTATTTT. Drawing the rest from reference TRBV7-2 and TRBJ2-3, the complete variable domain is GAGVSQSPSNKVTEKGKDVELRCDPISGHTALYWYRQSLGQGLEFLIYFQGNSAPDKSGLPSDRFSAERTGGSVSTLTIQRTQQEDSAVYLCASRPPGSSTDTQYFGPGTRLTVL.

CDR3 sequence: CASSYVLAHNEQFF. In DNA form, the CDR3 reads TGTGCCAGCAGTTACGTGCTAGCACACAATGAGCAGTTCTTC. This chain joins TRBV6-5 and TRBJ2-1; TRBD2 is a possible D gene (5 bases). Per germline, CDR1 MNHEY and CDR2 SVGAGI. CDR3 length equals 14 residues. Trimming pared 2 bases from V and 5 bases from J, leaving 10 bases between.

This chain connects TRBV18 to TRBJ1-3; D is unclear. Germline CDR1 KGHSH, CDR2 LQKENI. The CDR3 is made up of 16 amino acids. The V gene lost 2 bases and the J gene lost 0 bases, with 11 bases spanning the gap. The CDR3 sequence: CASSPYDTSSGNTIYF. The CDR3 bases are TGTGCCAGCTCACCATACGACACGAGCTCTGGAAACACCATATATTTT.

CDR3 protein: CASSPENNLLVISYNEQFF. In DNA form, the CDR3 reads TGTGCCAGCTCGCCTGAAAATAACTTACTAGTTATCTCCTACAATGAGCAGTTCTTC. This chain links TRBV18 with TRBJ2-1; D might be TRBD2 (5 bases). V lost 6 bases, J lost 0 bases, and 24 bases lay in between. The germline V gene has CDR1 KGHSH and CDR2 LQKENI. The CDR3 sequence is 19 residues long.

The chain recombines TRBV10-2 with TRBJ2-5, with 7 positions matching TRBD1. The CDR3 totals 14 residues. V trimming: 3 bases; J trimming: 5 bases; junction bases outside the gene matches: 6. Germline V gene data show CDR1 as WSHSY and CDR2 as SAAADI. CDR3 sequence reads: CASSDTSRGETQYF. In DNA form, the CDR3 reads TGCGCCAGCAGTGATACTTCCAGGGGGGAGACCCAGTACTTC.

The rearrangement links TRBV10-3 to TRBJ1-2; no reliable D call. V dropped 5 bases and J dropped 8 bases, with 15 bases sitting between them. Germline V gene lookup returns CDR1 ENHRY and CDR2 SYGVKD. The CDR3 consists of 13 residues. The CDR3 loop reads CAISTSALRGYTF. The CDR3 nucleotides are TGTGCCATCAGTACCAGCGCCCTCCGGGGCTACACCTTC.

The chain has TRBV10-3 and TRBJ2-6, with a possible D match to TRBD1 (6 bases). The germline V gene has CDR1 ENHRY and CDR2 SYGVKD. Trimming cost V 6 bases and J 0 bases, with 9 bases left between them. The CDR3 extends over 15 amino acids. Here the CDR3 reads CAISRDNSGANVLTF. In DNA form, the CDR3 reads TGTGCCATCAGCCGGGACAACTCTGGGGCCAACGTCCTGACTTTC.

V usage is TRBV6-1 and J usage is TRBJ2-2; 9 positions agree with TRBD1. The CDR3 has 14 amino acids. The germline CDR1 and CDR2 sequences are MNHNS and SASEGT. With 4 bases clipped from V and 10 bases from J, the junction kept 7 bases outside the gene matches. This chain's CDR3 is CASSGSRDREELFF. The CDR3 DNA reads TGTGCCAGCAGTGGGTCCCGGGACAGGGAGGAGCTGTTTTTT.

This sequence joins TRBV7-2 and TRBJ2-1; D might be TRBD2 (6 bases). CDR1 is SGHTA and CDR2 is FQGNSA in the germline V gene. The V end was cut by 5 bases, the J end by 2 bases, with 13 bases between. This CDR3 region has 15 residues. The CDR3 region has the DNA TGTGCCAGCAGCAGAGGGCGGGGTGCCTACAATGAGCAGTTCTTC. This translates into CASSRGRGAYNEQFF.

The genes are TRBV19 and TRBJ1-1; tentative D call: TRBD1 (5 bases). Germline assignment: CDR1 LNHDA and CDR2 SQIVND (reference sequence). This CDR3 region has 15 residues. V was cut by 8 bases and J by 1 base, with 17 bases left in between. CDR3 residues: CASPSPPGWNTEAFF. DNA for the CDR3: TGTGCCAGTCCCTCGCCCCCAGGGTGGAACACTGAAGCTTTCTTT.

The chain uses TRBV19 and TRBJ1-5; 9 nucleotides line up with TRBD1. Losses at the gene ends were 7 bases for V and 5 bases for J; bases not matched to a gene: 12. The CDR3 loop spans 16 amino acids. Germline V CDR1 and CDR2: LNHDA, SQIVND (reference sequence). The CDR3 spells CASTLRGDRVYQPQHF. The DNA of the CDR3 is TGTGCCAGTACACTAAGGGGGGACAGGGTTTATCAGCCCCAGCATTTT.

The genes are TRBV27 and TRBJ1-1, with D perhaps TRBD1 (6 bases). CDR1 MNHEY and CDR2 SMNVEV come from the germline V gene (reference sequence). The CDR3 is 18 amino acids. Trimming left V 3 bases short and J 0 bases short, with 20 bases between. The CDR3 DNA reads as TGTGCCAGCAGTTTCCTAACATTACAGGGTCACATGAACACTGAAGCTTTCTTT. Translated: CASSFLTLQGHMNTEAFF.

The chain uses TRBV5-1 and TRBJ2-2; D gene uncertain. CDR1 and CDR2 (germline): SGHRS, YFSETQ. The CDR3 is 14 amino acids. The V end was cut by 3 bases, the J end by 0 bases, with 6 bases between. The CDR3 loop is CASSSLANTGELFF. In DNA form, the CDR3 reads TGCGCCAGCAGCTCCCTAGCGAACACCGGGGAGCTGTTTTTT.

V usage is TRBV27 and J usage is TRBJ1-3; D remains ambiguous. This CDR3 has 15 residues. Germline CDR1 MNHEY, CDR2 SMNVEV (reference sequence). The V end was cut by 2 bases, the J end by 2 bases, with 10 bases between. The CDR3 DNA follows: TGTGCCAGCAGTTTAGCCGGAGTAACTGGAAACACCATATATTTT. This gives the protein CASSLAGVTGNTIYF.

V gene TRBV9 combines with J gene TRBJ2-5; weak D call: TRBD2 (5 bases). Germline V lookup: CDR1 SGDLS, CDR2 YYNGEE. With 3 bases removed from V and 3 bases from J, the gap between germline ends came to 15 bases. This CDR3 spans 15 amino acids. The CDR3 loop is CASSEEAGMEETQYF. CDR3 sequence (DNA): TGTGCCAGCAGCGAGGAGGCGGGTATGGAAGAGACCCAGTACTTC.

The genes are TRBV5-1 and TRBJ2-1; TRBD1 is a possible D gene (5 bases). Per germline, CDR1 SGHRS and CDR2 YFSETQ. Trimming removed 4 bases at V and 5 bases at J, with 13 bases between. The CDR3 has 14 residues. The CDR3 spells CASSGQGIDNEQFF. As DNA, the CDR3 is TGCGCCAGCAGCGGGCAGGGCATCGACAATGAGCAGTTCTTC.